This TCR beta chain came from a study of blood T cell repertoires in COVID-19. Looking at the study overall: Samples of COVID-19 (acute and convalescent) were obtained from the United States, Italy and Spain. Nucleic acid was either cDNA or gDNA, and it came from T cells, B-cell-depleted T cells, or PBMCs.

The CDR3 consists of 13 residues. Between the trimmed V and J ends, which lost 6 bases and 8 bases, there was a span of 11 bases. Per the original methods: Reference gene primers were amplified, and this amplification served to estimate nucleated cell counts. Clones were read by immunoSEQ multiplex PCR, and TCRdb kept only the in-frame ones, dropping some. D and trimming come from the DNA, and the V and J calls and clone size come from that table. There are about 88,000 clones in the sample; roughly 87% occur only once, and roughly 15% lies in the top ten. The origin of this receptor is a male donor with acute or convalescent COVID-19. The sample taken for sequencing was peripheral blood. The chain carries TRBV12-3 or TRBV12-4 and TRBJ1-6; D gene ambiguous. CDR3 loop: CASSQNADSPLHF. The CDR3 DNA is TGTGCCAGCAGCCAGAACGCGGATTCACCCCTCCACTTT.